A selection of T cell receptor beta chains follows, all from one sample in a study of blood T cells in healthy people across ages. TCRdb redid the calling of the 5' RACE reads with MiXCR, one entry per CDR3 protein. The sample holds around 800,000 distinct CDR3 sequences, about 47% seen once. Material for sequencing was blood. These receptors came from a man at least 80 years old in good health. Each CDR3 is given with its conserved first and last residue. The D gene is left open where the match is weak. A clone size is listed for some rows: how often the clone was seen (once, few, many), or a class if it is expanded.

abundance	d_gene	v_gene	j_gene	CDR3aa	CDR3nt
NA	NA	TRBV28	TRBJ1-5	CASSAEAGVIHQPQHF	TGTGCCAGCAGTGCCGAGGCGGGGGTGATTCATCAGCCCCAGCATTTT
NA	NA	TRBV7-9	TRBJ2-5	CASSQAGTPRETQYF	TGTGCCAGCAGTCAAGCCGGGACACCCAGGGAGACCCAGTACTTC
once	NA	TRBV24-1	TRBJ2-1	CATSDLAGGSSYNEQFF	TGTGCCACCAGTGATTTAGCCGGTGGCAGCTCCTACAATGAGCAGTTCTTC
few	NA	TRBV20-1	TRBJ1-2	CSAKKDSYGYTF	TGCAGTGCTAAGAAAGACAGCTATGGCTACACCTTC
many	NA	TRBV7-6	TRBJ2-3	CASSWPGAQADTQYF	TGTGCCAGCAGTTGGCCCGGGGCCCAGGCAGATACGCAGTATTTT
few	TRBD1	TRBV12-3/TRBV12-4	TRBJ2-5	CASSRQGVAAEQYF	TGTGCCAGCAGCAGACAGGGTGTGGCCGCTGAGCAGTACTTC
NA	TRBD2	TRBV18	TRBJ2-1	CASSRPPTSGYNEQFF	TGTGCCAGCTCACGGCCTCCCACTAGCGGTTACAATGAGCAGTTCTTC
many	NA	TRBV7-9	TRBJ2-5	CASRGGDTGETQYF	TGTGCCTCTCGGGGAGGCGATACGGGGGAGACCCAGTACTTC
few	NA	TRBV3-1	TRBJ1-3	CASSQDGTLSGNTIYF	TGTGCCAGCAGCCAAGACGGGACTCTCTCTGGAAACACCATATATTTT
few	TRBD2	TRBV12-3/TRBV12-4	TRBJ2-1	CASSRLSGGYNEQFF	TGTGCCAGCAGCAGACTAAGCGGGGGATACAATGAGCAGTTCTTC
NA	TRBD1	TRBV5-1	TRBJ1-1	CASSLSGTALNTEAFF	TGCGCCAGCAGCTTATCCGGGACAGCCTTGAACACTGAAGCTTTCTTT
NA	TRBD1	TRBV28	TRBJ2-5	CASSRTRGQGQETQYF	TGTGCCAGCAGCCGTACAAGAGGACAGGGGCAAGAGACCCAGTACTTC
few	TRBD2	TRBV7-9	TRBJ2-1	CASSQTSGRNEQFF	TGTGCCAGCAGTCAGACTAGCGGGAGGAATGAGCAGTTCTTC
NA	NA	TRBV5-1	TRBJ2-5	CASSPSQSLRGETQYF	TGCGCCAGCAGCCCGAGCCAGAGTCTGAGGGGAGAGACCCAGTACTTC
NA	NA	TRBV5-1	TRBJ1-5	CASSLDGPRQPQHF	TGCGCCAGCAGCCTGGACGGCCCCAGGCAGCCCCAGCATTTT
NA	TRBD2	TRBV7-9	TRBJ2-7	CASIPLGSGRSSEQYF	TGTGCCAGCATCCCCCTAGGTAGCGGGAGGTCTAGCGAGCAGTACTTC
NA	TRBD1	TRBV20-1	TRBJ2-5	CSARGFQGADETQYF	TGCAGTGCTAGAGGCTTCCAGGGGGCAGACGAGACCCAGTACTTC
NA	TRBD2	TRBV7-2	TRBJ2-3	CASSFSGGPGSTDTQYF	TGTGCCAGCAGCTTCTCGGGAGGTCCTGGGAGCACAGATACGCAGTATTTT
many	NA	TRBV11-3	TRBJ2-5	CASSFSGKETQYF	TGTGCCAGCAGCTTTAGCGGAAAAGAGACCCAGTACTTC
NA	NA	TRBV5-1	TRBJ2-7	CASSNPTTYEQYF	TGCGCCAGCAGCAACCCCACTACATACGAGCAGTACTTC
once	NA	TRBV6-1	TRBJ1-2	CASSKNRDDIYGYTF	TGTGCCAGCAGCAAAAACCGGGACGATATCTATGGCTACACCTTC
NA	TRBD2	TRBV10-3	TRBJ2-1	CAISPGLAGDEQFF	TGTGCCATCAGTCCGGGACTAGCGGGAGACGAGCAGTTCTTC
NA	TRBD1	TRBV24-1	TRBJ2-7	CATSDPGQGNYNEQYF	TGTGCCACCAGTGATCCTGGACAGGGCAACTACAATGAGCAGTACTTC
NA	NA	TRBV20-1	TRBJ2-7	CSPTKNSYNEQYF	TGCAGCCCAACTAAGAACTCCTACAATGAGCAGTACTTC
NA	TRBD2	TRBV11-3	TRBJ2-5	CASSNPVGGGQETQYF	TGTGCCAGCAGTAACCCGGTTGGCGGGGGCCAAGAGACCCAGTACTTC
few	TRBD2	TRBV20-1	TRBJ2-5	CSAMTSGRLETQYF	TGCAGTGCCATGACTAGCGGGAGGTTGGAGACCCAGTACTTC
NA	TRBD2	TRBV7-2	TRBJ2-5	CASSRTSGTLAAQYF	TGTGCCAGCAGCCGGACTAGCGGGACCTTAGCGGCCCAGTACTTC